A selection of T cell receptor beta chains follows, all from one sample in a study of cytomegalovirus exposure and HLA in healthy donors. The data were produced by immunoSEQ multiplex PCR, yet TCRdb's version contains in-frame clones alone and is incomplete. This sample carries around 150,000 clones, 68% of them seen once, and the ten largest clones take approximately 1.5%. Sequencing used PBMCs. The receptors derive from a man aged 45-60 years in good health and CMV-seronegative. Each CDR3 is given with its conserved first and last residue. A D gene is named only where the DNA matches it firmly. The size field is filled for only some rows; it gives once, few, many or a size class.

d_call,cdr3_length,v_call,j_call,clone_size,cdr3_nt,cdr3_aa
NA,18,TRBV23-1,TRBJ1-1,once,TGCGCCAGCAGTCAAATGGACAGTCCCCTTCTCATGAACACTGAAGCTTTCTTT,CASSQMDSPLLMNTEAFF
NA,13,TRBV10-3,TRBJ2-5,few,TGTGCCATCAGTGGTGATAGCGGCGGGGCCCAGTACTTC,CAISGDSGGAQYF
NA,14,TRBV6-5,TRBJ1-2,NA,TGTGCCAGCGCAGCCACCCAATATCTCAGGGATATCACCTTC,CASAATQYLRDITF
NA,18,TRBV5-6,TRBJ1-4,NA,TGTGCCAGCAGCTTTAGAACAGGGAAGTTAGGAGCTAATGAAAGACTGTTTTTT,CASSFRTGKLGANERLFF
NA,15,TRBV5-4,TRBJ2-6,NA,TGTGCCAGCAGTAAAGACAACCCTGGGGCCAACGTCCTGACTTTC,CASSKDNPGANVLTF
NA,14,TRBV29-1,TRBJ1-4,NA,TGCAGCGTTGGAGGGGGGGCGGGCGATGAAAAACTGTTTTTT,CSVGGGAGDEKLFF
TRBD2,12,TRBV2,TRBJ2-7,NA,TGTGCCAGCACTAGCGGGGGCGGCGAGCAGTACTTC,CASTSGGGEQYF
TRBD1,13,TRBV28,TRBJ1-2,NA,TGTGCCAGCAGCCCGGACAGGATTTATGGCTACACCTTC,CASSPDRIYGYTF
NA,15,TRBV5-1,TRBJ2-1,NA,TGCGCCAGCAGCTCGGAAGCTAGCGCCGGTCGGGAGCAGTTCTTC,CASSSEASAGREQFF
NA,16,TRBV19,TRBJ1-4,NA,TGTGCCAGTAGTATACAGGGGTATGCAACTAATGAAAAACTGTTTTTT,CASSIQGYATNEKLFF
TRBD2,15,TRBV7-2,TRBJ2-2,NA,TGTGCCAGCAGCTTAGGACTAGCGGAGACCGGGGAGCTGTTTTTT,CASSLGLAETGELFF
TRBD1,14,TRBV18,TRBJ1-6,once,TGTGCCAGCTCCCGGGACAGGGATAATTCACCCCTCCACTTT,CASSRDRDNSPLHF
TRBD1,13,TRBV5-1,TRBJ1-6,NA,TGCGCCAGCAGCCAGGGGGATAATTCACCCCTCCACTTT,CASSQGDNSPLHF
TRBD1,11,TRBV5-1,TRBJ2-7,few,TGCGCCAGCAGCTTAGACAGGGGATTGCACTTC,CASSLDRGLHF
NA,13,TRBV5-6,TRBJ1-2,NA,TGTGCCAGCAGCTTGGAGGCGGGGCGGGGCTACACCTTC,CASSLEAGRGYTF
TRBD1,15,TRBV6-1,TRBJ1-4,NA,TGTGCCAGCTCCGGACAGGGGAAAGCTAATGAAAAACTGTTTTTT,CASSGQGKANEKLFF